Listed here are 21 T cell receptor beta chains from one sample, sequenced in a study of shared clonotypes between healthy human individuals. Some clones are missing from TCRdb's copy, which holds only in-frame ones; the method was immunoSEQ multiplex PCR. This table has 750,000 to 1,000,000 clones, 80% to 95% appearing once. Naive CD8 cells lacked CD45RO, underwent positive selection for CCR7 and left out terminally differentiated effector memory CD45RA+ cells. Sequenced material: naive CD8+ T cells sorted from blood. The source of these receptors is a man aged 25 to 40 in good health.

This chain uses TRBV9 with TRBJ2-1; no clear D gene. V dropped 3 bases and J dropped 1 base, with 8 bases sitting between them. The CDR3 contains 14 residues. CDR1 is SGDLS, CDR2 YYNGEE, per germline. The CDR3 sequence is CASSASRSYNEQFF. CDR3 sequence (DNA): TGTGCCAGCAGCGCGAGTAGGTCCTACAATGAGCAGTTCTTC. The whole variable domain, filled in from reference TRBV9 and TRBJ2-1, reads DSGVTQTPKHLITATGQRVTLRCSPRSGDLSVYWYQQSLDQGLQFLIQYYNGEERAKGNILERFSAQQFPDLHSELNLSSLELGDSALYFCASSASRSYNEQFFGPGTRLTVL.

This clone was seen only once. The rearrangement uses TRBV27 and TRBJ2-1, with D tentatively TRBD2 (5 bases). Trimming cost V 11 bases and J 0 bases, with 11 bases left between them. Germline V CDR1 and CDR2: MNHEY, SMNVEV (reference sequence). This CDR3 has 13 amino acids. CDR3 sequence (DNA): TGTGCCGTTGGAGGAACCTCCTACAATGAGCAGTTCTTC. Its translation is CAVGGTSYNEQFF.

On this clone: The sample contains more than one DNA sequence encoding this CDR3. V usage is TRBV7-9 and J usage is TRBJ1-1; 8 bases agree with TRBD1. CDR1 is SEHNR and CDR2 is FQNEAQ in the germline V gene (reference sequence). The V and J ends lost 4 bases and 0 bases, in that order; junction bases with no gene match: 4. This CDR3 spans 15 amino acids. The DNA of the CDR3 is TGTGCCAGCAGCTCAAGGACAGGGATGAACACTGAAGCTTTCTTT. This translates into CASSSRTGMNTEAFF.

This sequence joins TRBV19 and TRBJ2-1; TRBD2 aligns across 13 bases. The V gene's germline CDR1 is LNHDA and CDR2 SQIVND (reference sequence). The CDR3 is 18 residues long. J gave up 1 base and V 8 bases, and 11 bases lay outside the gene matches. CDR3 loop: CASSAGLAGVGSYNEQFF. The DNA for the CDR3 is TGTGCCAGTTCTGCCGGACTAGCGGGAGTAGGATCCTACAATGAGCAGTTCTTC.

The CDR3 bases are TGTGCCAGCAGTTACGGGCCACAGCCTCTTTGGGAGCAGTTCTTC. It is translated as CASSYGPQPLWEQFF. The chain carries TRBV6-5 and TRBJ2-1; no clear D gene. The ends were cut back, 2 bases at V and 10 bases at J, with 18 bases in the middle. This CDR3 is built from 15 residues. CDR1 is MNHEY, CDR2 SVGAGI, per germline.

V gene TRBV27 combines with J gene TRBJ2-1, with 9 bases aligning to TRBD1. Unmatched junction bases numbered 5, after V lost 5 bases and J lost 12 bases. The CDR3 is 12 residues long. Germline CDR1 and CDR2: MNHEY and SMNVEV (reference sequence). This CDR3 is CASSPTGGVQFF. CDR3 sequence (DNA): TGTGCCAGCAGTCCTACAGGGGGCGTGCAGTTCTTC.

This chain uses TRBV11-2 with TRBJ1-1, with 7 bases lining up with TRBD1. Germline V lookup: CDR1 SGHAT, CDR2 FQNNGV. V was clipped by 1 base and J by 6 bases; unmatched bases: 2. CDR3 length: 13 residues. The CDR3 bases are TGTGCCAGCAGCTTAGCGGGGACAGCTGAAGCTTTCTTT. Amino acid sequence: CASSLAGTAEAFF.

The rearrangement uses TRBV6-6 and TRBJ1-2; D remains ambiguous. The CDR3 extends over 13 amino acids. Germline lookup yields CDR1 MNHNY and CDR2 SVGAGI (reference sequence). Trimming cost V 2 bases and J 0 bases, with 4 bases left between them. The CDR3 here is CASSYRANYGYTF. As DNA, the CDR3 is TGTGCCAGCAGTTACAGAGCTAACTATGGCTACACCTTC.

The V call is TRBV11-2, the J call TRBJ2-1; D unclear. Trimming left V 5 bases short and J 5 bases short, with 7 bases between. Per the germline V gene, CDR1 is SGHAT and CDR2 is FQNNGV. The CDR3 sequence is 12 residues long. The CDR3 loop is CASSPGNNEQFF. CDR3 in DNA: TGTGCCAGCAGCCCAGGAAACAATGAGCAGTTCTTC.

Concerning this clone: Different DNA sequences within this sample yield the same CDR3. The CDR3 sequence is CASSFGQGVYEQYF. The CDR3 bases are TGTGCCAGCAGCTTTGGACAGGGGGTCTACGAGCAGTACTTC. V and J are TRBV7-6 and TRBJ2-7; 10 nucleotides match TRBD1. CDR3 length: 14 amino acids. Germline V CDR1 and CDR2: SGHVS, FNYEAQ. Trimming took 3 bases from V and 3 from J; bases not matched to a gene: 2. Supplemented by reference TRBV7-6 and TRBJ2-7, the full variable domain reads GAGVSQSPRYKVTKRGQDVALRCDPISGHVSLYWYRQALGQGPEFLTYFNYEAQQDKSGLPNDRFSAERPEGSISTLTIQRTEQRDSAMYRCASSFGQGVYEQYFGPGTRLTVT.

The rearrangement joins TRBV4-3 to TRBJ2-7; no clear D. V lost 3 bases to trimming and J lost 6 bases, with 27 bases between them. This CDR3 region has 18 residues. Germline V gene lookup returns CDR1 LGHNA and CDR2 YSLEER. CDR3 sequence reads: CASSQTHWFPYNDGEQYF. The CDR3 nucleotides are TGCGCCAGCAGCCAGACGCACTGGTTCCCCTACAACGATGGCGAGCAGTACTTC.

This rearrangement joins TRBV29-1 to TRBJ2-7; D may be TRBD1 (5 bases). In germline, CDR1 is SQVTM, CDR2 ANQGSEA. This CDR3 is built from 14 residues. The V and J ends lost 6 bases and 2 bases respectively, with 17 bases between them. CDR3: CSVAGLDSAYEQYF. Here the CDR3 DNA reads TGCAGCGTCGCAGGGCTGGATTCCGCCTACGAGCAGTACTTC.

The chain carries TRBV9 and TRBJ2-1; D is possibly TRBD2 (6 bases). The CDR3 sequence is 15 residues long. CDR1 and CDR2 (germline): SGDLS, YYNGEE. V was cut by 3 bases and J by 6 bases, with 16 bases left in between. For the CDR3, the DNA is TGTGCCAGCAGCGCCCCTCGAACGGGACTCAATGAGCAGTTCTTC. Amino acid sequence: CASSAPRTGLNEQFF.

On this clone itself: A read error may produce the germline difference seen at one junction end. V is TRBV11-2 and J is TRBJ2-1, with 11 bases fitting TRBD2. Germline loops: CDR1 SGHAT, CDR2 FQNNGV. The CDR3 is 18 amino acids. The CDR3 nucleotides read TGTGCCAGCAGTTTAGGGCGACTAGCGGGAAGGTCCTACAATGAGCAGTTCTTC. Protein sequence: CASSLGRLAGRSYNEQFF.

The V and J genes are TRBV7-3 and TRBJ2-7, with D unresolved. The V gene lost 1 base and the J gene lost 6 bases, with 7 bases spanning the gap. This CDR3 comprises 12 residues. Germline values: CDR1 SGHTA, CDR2 FQGTGA. The CDR3 reads CASSLIGSEQYF. For the CDR3, the DNA is TGTGCCAGCAGCTTAATCGGCAGCGAGCAGTACTTC.

The genes are TRBV28 and TRBJ2-1; 9 bases line up with TRBD2. V was clipped by 5 bases and J by 5 bases; unmatched bases: 7. The CDR3 is 15 residues long. The V gene's germline CDR1 is MDHEN and CDR2 SYDVKM. The chain's CDR3 is CASSPGTSFHNEQFF. The CDR3 DNA follows: TGTGCCAGCAGTCCCGGGACTAGCTTTCACAATGAGCAGTTCTTC.

Note on this clone: A much larger clone lies one base from this, so it may be a read error. Other DNA sequences in the sample encode the same CDR3. The V gene is TRBV13, the J gene TRBJ2-1; 10 nucleotides line up with TRBD2. This CDR3 has 15 residues. CDR1 is PRHDT and CDR2 is FYEKMQ in the germline V gene (reference sequence). The V and J ends lost 0 bases and 4 bases, in that order; junction bases with no gene match: 0. CDR3: CASSLGLAGYNEQFF. The CDR3, as DNA: TGTGCCAGCAGCTTAGGACTAGCGGGATACAATGAGCAGTTCTTC.

This chain connects TRBV19 to TRBJ2-3; D is perhaps TRBD1 (5 bases). The CDR3 contains 20 residues. V was trimmed by 7 bases and J by 0 bases, leaving 29 bases between them. The V gene's germline CDR1 is LNHDA and CDR2 SQIVND (reference sequence). The CDR3, as DNA: TGTGCCAGTACCCCCCTCCAGGGATCTCTAACAACTATGAGCACAGATACGCAGTATTTT. As protein: CASTPLQGSLTTMSTDTQYF.

As regards this clone: The same CDR3 is also encoded by other DNA sequences in this sample. The chain has TRBV27 and TRBJ2-7; 7 bases agree with TRBD2. Unmatched junction bases numbered 2, after V lost 2 bases and J lost 4 bases. Per the germline V gene, CDR1 is MNHEY and CDR2 is SMNVEV (reference sequence). The CDR3 has 13 amino acids. The CDR3 DNA reads TGTGCCAGCAGTTTACCCGGGAGGTACGAGCAGTACTTC. It yields the protein CASSLPGRYEQYF.

This chain connects TRBV20-1 to TRBJ2-7; D ambiguous. Trimming shortened V by 6 bases and J by 6 bases, and 12 bases separated the two germline ends. The CDR3 spans 11 residues. Germline loops: CDR1 DFQATT, CDR2 SNEGSKA (reference sequence). The CDR3 reads CSALGVVEQYF. Here the CDR3 DNA reads TGCAGTGCCCTTGGGGTGGTCGAGCAGTACTTC.

V gene TRBV27 combines with J gene TRBJ1-1, with 9 bases aligning to TRBD1. CDR3 size: 13 residues. Germline CDR1 MNHEY, CDR2 SMNVEV (reference sequence). V dropped 5 bases and J dropped 4; count of bases not matched to a gene: 2. CDR3 DNA sequence: TGTGCCAGCAGTGAGACAGGGGGCACTGAAGCTTTCTTT. Protein: CASSETGGTEAFF.